This entry is about one T cell receptor beta chain. Antigen: not known. This sample is drawn from a study of cytotoxic CD8 clonotypes in ibrutinib-treated CLL. Study in general: Mean values per sample were 250,000 to 300,000 productive templates and tens of thousands of productive rearrangements.

The method was immunoSEQ multiplex PCR; TCRdb's version includes in-frame clones alone and lacks a portion of them. The repertoire has 300,000 to 400,000 clones, roughly 67% of them found once; the top ten carry just under 6.5%. Study-level points and caveats: Public clonotypes occurred uncommonly; on treatment, they contracted or remained stable. The study found baseline clonality above age-matched healthy donors, tracking circulating CD8+ T-cell counts.

Sequenced here: PBMCs, sampled after 36 months of ibrutinib treatment. The sequence was collected from a human donor with chronic lymphocytic leukemia.

CDR3 DNA: TGTGCCATCAGTGCTGCGGGAGGGCCGGAGTTGGGCACAGATACGCAGTATTTT. Translated, it gives CAISAAGGPELGTDTQYF. This chain joins TRBV10-3 and TRBJ2-3, with 9 nucleotides matching TRBD2. CDR1 is ENHRY, CDR2 SYGVKD, per germline. The CDR3 consists of 18 residues. V shed 4 bases, J shed 1 base, and the junction held 12 bases outside the gene matches.